Each of the 5 T cell receptor beta chains below was sequenced from the same sample in a study of technical replicates of blood from a few donors. Sequencing was performed with immunoSEQ multiplex PCR; in TCRdb, only in-frame clones are kept and a portion is missing. The sample has about 94,000 clones; approximately 96% are singletons. The sample was T cells isolated from PBMCs. These receptors came from a human donor in good health.

The chain employs TRBV6-1 and TRBJ2-2; maybe TRBD1 (6 bases). CDR1 and CDR2 from the germline V gene are MNHNS and SASEGT. V lost 6 bases to trimming and J lost 10 bases, with 18 bases between them. CDR3 length equals 14 residues. The CDR3 reads CASRRLQGTEELFF. CDR3 in DNA: TGTGCCAGCAGGCGACTACAGGGAACGGAGGAGCTGTTTTTT.

The chain employs TRBV11-3 and TRBJ2-1, with a weak D call TRBD2 (6 bases). There are 14 residues in the CDR3. Germline V gives CDR1 SGHNT, CDR2 YENEEA. V was cut by 2 bases and J by 8 bases, with 13 bases left in between. CDR3 nucleotide sequence: TGTGCCAGCAGCTTAACACTAGCTCACGATGAGCAGTTCTTC. Translated, it gives CASSLTLAHDEQFF.

This sequence joins TRBV9 and TRBJ2-2, with 10 bases lining up with TRBD1. The germline V gene encodes CDR1 SGDLS and CDR2 YYNGEE. The V segment lost 3 bases and the J segment 3 bases; nucleotides outside the gene matches: 8. This CDR3 contains 17 residues. CDR3 loop: CASSDSDRGRYTGELFF. The CDR3, as DNA: TGTGCCAGCAGCGACTCCGACAGGGGGCGGTACACCGGGGAGCTGTTTTTT.

The rearrangement joins TRBV7-9 to TRBJ2-5; TRBD2 aligns across 8 bases. Trimming cost V 4 bases and J 7 bases; bases outside gene matches: 11. The germline V gene has CDR1 SEHNR and CDR2 FQNEAQ (reference sequence). This CDR3 is built from 15 residues. The chain's CDR3 is CASSSSRGAGVTQYF. The CDR3 DNA sequence: TGTGCCAGCAGCTCATCGCGGGGGGCTGGGGTGACCCAGTACTTC.

This clone was detected only a few times. This chain joins TRBV5-1 and TRBJ1-5; D is undetermined. CDR3 size: 13 residues. Between the trimmed V and J ends, which lost 2 bases and 5 bases, there was a span of 8 bases. Germline loops: CDR1 SGHRS, CDR2 YFSETQ. This chain's CDR3 is CASSFDSYQPQHF. In DNA, the CDR3 is TGCGCCAGCAGCTTTGATAGTTATCAGCCCCAGCATTTT.